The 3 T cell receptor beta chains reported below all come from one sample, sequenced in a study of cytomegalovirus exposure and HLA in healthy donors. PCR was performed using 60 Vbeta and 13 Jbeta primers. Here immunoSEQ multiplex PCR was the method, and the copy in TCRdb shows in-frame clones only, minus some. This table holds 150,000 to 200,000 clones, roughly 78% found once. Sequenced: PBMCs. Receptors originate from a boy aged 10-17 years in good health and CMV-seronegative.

DNA of the CDR3: TGTGCCACCCAGGGCGCCACCGGGGAGCTGTTTTTT. It encodes CATQGATGELFF. This sequence joins TRBV15 and TRBJ2-2; weak D call: TRBD1 (5 bases). Per the germline V gene, CDR1 is LNHNV and CDR2 is YYDKDF (reference sequence). V was clipped by 8 bases and J by 4 bases, with 8 bases between them. The CDR3 loop spans 12 amino acids.

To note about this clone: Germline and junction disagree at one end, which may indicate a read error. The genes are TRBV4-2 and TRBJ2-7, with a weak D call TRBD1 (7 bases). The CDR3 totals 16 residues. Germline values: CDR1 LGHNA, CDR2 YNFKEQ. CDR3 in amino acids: CASSQGWRDSSCEQYF. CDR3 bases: TGTGCCAGCAGCCAGGGCTGGAGGGACAGCTCCTGCGAGCAGTACTTC.

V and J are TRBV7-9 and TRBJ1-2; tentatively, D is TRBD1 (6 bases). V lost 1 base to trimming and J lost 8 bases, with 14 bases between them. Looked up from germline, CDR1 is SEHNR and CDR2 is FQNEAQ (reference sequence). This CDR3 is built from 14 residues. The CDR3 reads CASSLGRGFSGYTF. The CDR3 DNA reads TGTGCCAGCAGCTTAGGAAGGGGGTTTTCAGGCTACACCTTC.